This T cell receptor beta chain was recorded in a study of shared clonotypes between healthy human individuals. An even split of each subset's genomic DNA across several immunoSEQ plates was performed. Using ten immunoSEQ deep assay plates, investigators sequenced unsorted PBMC DNA. Only in-frame clones appear in the TCRdb table, and some are missing; sequencing was by immunoSEQ multiplex PCR. The table includes about 490,000 clones, approximately 79% detected once. V was pared by 0 bases and J by 13 bases, with 18 bases between. The CDR3 contains 15 residues. Germline CDR1 and CDR2: MNHEY and SVGAGI.

Sequenced input: PBMCs. This sequence originates from a woman in her thirties or forties in good health. Some clones in this sample may be carry-over from other donors' samples. V usage is TRBV6-5 and J usage is TRBJ1-4; D remains ambiguous. In DNA form, the CDR3 reads TGTGCCAGCAGTTACTCGAGGGTTGGAGCCAGGTCACTGTTTTTT. Residues: CASSYSRVGARSLFF.